This TCR beta chain was captured in a study of yellow fever vaccine responses in identical twins (dated by TCRdb to 2016 to 2018). As for the study more broadly: In identical twins, the study followed T cell clones that responded to the vaccine with precision. The full study reports these points: The authors reported that the T cell response to vaccination in identical twins appeared partly convergent and partly personalized.

The library was produced with RT-PCR. Sequenced using an Illumina HiSeq 2500. TCRdb reprocessed the public reads (quality trimming at Q25 with fastp, clone calling with MiXCR) and kept in-frame beta chains. Under each unique CDR3 protein, matching rows form one entry showing the most common genes and DNA. In this sample the table shows about 13,000 distinct CDR3 sequences, 80% to 90% of which occur a single time. The ten largest clones represent around 1.5% of the sample. Comment on this clonotype: There is no known antigen for this receptor. Per-base qualities were not stored, and no clone one base away is much larger.

From the cysteine up to the phenylalanine, the CDR3 has a length of 12 residues. The only DNA kept is the CDR3, 36 bases in frame from the first base. Trimming costs V 3 bases and J 7 bases, and their ends lie 10 bases apart. CDR1 and CDR2, per the germline V gene, are KGHSH and LQKENI. This receptor was identified in a woman between 18 and 29 years old who received the yellow fever vaccine. Donor details come from another sample of the same person, matched by shared clones. Sequences were derived from T cells from blood (PBMCs), unsorted or a sorted subset (not recorded which), sampled before or after yellow fever vaccination (not recorded which). This chain joins TRBV18 to TRBJ2-7, with no reliable assignment of the D segment. The CDR3 region: CASSPGPREQYF. Here is the DNA: TGTGCCAGCTCACCCGGCCCAAGGGAGCAGTACTTC.